The clone carrying this TCR beta chain is a singleton in its sample. The germline gives CDR1 SEHNR, CDR2 FQNEAQ (reference sequence). This CDR3 region has 13 residues. Trimming cost V 7 bases and J 2 bases, with 12 bases left between them. Profiled with immunoSEQ multiplex PCR; TCRdb holds only in-frame clones, not every one. The sample contains roughly 61,000 clones, roughly 89% of which appear only once. The source of the sample is a study of OX40 agonist ivuxolimab in advanced cancers. The V gene is TRBV7-9, the J gene TRBJ2-7, with D uncertain. This sample comprised CD4+ or CD8+ T cells sorted from blood, obtained in a trial of the OX40 agonist ivuxolimab. The origin of this receptor is an adult with an advanced solid tumor such as melanoma, head and neck, liver or kidney cancer. CDR3 sequence reads: CASNRDTTYEQYF. As DNA, the CDR3 is TGTGCCAGCAACCGAGACACAACCTACGAGCAGTACTTC.